The 8 T cell receptor beta chains given below trace back to one sample, sequenced in a study of technical replicates of blood from several donors. Profiled with immunoSEQ multiplex PCR; TCRdb holds only in-frame clones, not every one. The data hold just over 80,000 clones, with about 96% observed a single time. Sequenced: T cells isolated from PBMCs. The receptors were sampled from a human donor in good health.

The gene calls are TRBV25-1 and TRBJ2-6; 9 bases align to TRBD1. The CDR3 length is 18 residues. Germline V lookup: CDR1 MGHDK, CDR2 SYGVNS. The V gene end was trimmed by 3 bases and the J gene end by 4 bases; junction bases not matched to a gene: 10. CDR3 in DNA: TGTGCCAGCAGTGAGCCGGGACAGGGATCGTCAGGGGCCAACGTCCTGACTTTC. This translates into CASSEPGQGSSGANVLTF.

The V and J genes are TRBV7-3 and TRBJ1-1, with TRBD1 matching over 8 bases. The V and J ends lost 3 bases and 4 bases, in that order; junction bases with no gene match: 7. Germline V gene data show CDR1 as SGHTA and CDR2 as FQGTGA. The CDR3 runs to 15 residues. Here the CDR3 reads CASSFSYRGATEAFF. The CDR3 bases are TGTGCCAGCAGCTTCTCCTACAGGGGGGCCACTGAAGCTTTCTTT.

The genes are TRBV11-2 and TRBJ2-7; D perhaps matches TRBD1 (6 bases). This CDR3 comprises 13 residues. Per germline, CDR1 SGHAT and CDR2 FQNNGV. V dropped 3 bases and J dropped 6 bases, with 12 bases sitting between them. DNA for the CDR3: TGTGCCAGCAGCTTCCAGGGGTCAGGCGAGCAGTACTTC. This encodes CASSFQGSGEQYF. Supplemented by reference TRBV11-2 and TRBJ2-7, the full variable domain reads EAGVAQSPRYKIIEKRQSVAFWCNPISGHATLYWYQQILGQGPKLLIQFQNNGVVDDSQLPKDRFSAERLKGVDSTLKIQPAKLEDSAVYLCASSFQGSGEQYFGPGTRLTVT.

In its sample, this clone was seen once. This chain uses TRBV5-4 with TRBJ2-3; 7 bases line up with TRBD2. With V trimmed by 8 bases and J by 0 bases, 9 bases remained unmatched. This CDR3 region has 15 residues. The germline V gene encodes CDR1 SGHNT and CDR2 YYREEE (reference sequence). The CDR3 region has the DNA TGTGCCAGTGATTTGGGGGGGGAGAGCACAGATACGCAGTATTTT. Its protein product is CASDLGGESTDTQYF. Full variable domain (missing parts from reference TRBV5-4 and TRBJ2-3): ETGVTQSPTHLIKTRGQQVTLRCSSQSGHNTVSWYQQALGQGPQFIFQYYREEENGRGNFPPRFSGLQFPNYSSELNVNALELDDSALYLCASDLGGESTDTQYFGPGTRLTVL.

The chain is built from TRBV4-1 and TRBJ2-7; D possibly corresponds to TRBD1 (5 bases). This CDR3 contains 14 residues. The germline V gene has CDR1 MGHRA and CDR2 YSYEKL. The germline V and J ends were trimmed by 2 bases and 3 bases, with 11 bases remaining between them. In DNA, the CDR3 is TGCGCCAGCAGCCAATTTGACAGTGACTACGAGCAGTACTTC. Translated: CASSQFDSDYEQYF.

The chain employs TRBV7-2 and TRBJ2-3, with a tentative D call TRBD2 (7 bases). Germline CDR1 and CDR2: SGHTA and FQGNSA. The CDR3 loop spans 13 amino acids. Trimming pared 10 bases from V and 6 bases from J, leaving 17 bases between. The CDR3 region is CATTQRGGDTQYF. Written as DNA, the CDR3 is TGTGCCACCACCCAGAGGGGGGGGGATACGCAGTATTTT.

The genes are TRBV29-1 and TRBJ2-3; TRBD2 aligns across 9 bases. In germline, CDR1 is SQVTM, CDR2 ANQGSEA. V lost 6 bases, J lost 3 bases, and 10 bases stayed unmatched. The CDR3 has 15 residues. CDR3 in amino acids: CSVRGGTSYTDTQYF. DNA for the CDR3: TGCAGCGTGAGGGGCGGGACTAGCTATACAGATACGCAGTATTTT.

The V call is TRBV7-9, the J call TRBJ2-2; the match to TRBD2 covers 9 bases. The V gene's germline CDR1 is SEHNR and CDR2 FQNEAQ (reference sequence). This CDR3 contains 16 residues. V lost 2 bases and J lost 1; bases outside the gene matches: 2. The CDR3 sequence: CASSLRLAENTGELFF. The CDR3 DNA follows: TGTGCCAGCAGCTTACGACTAGCGGAGAACACCGGGGAGCTGTTTTTT.